This T cell receptor beta chain stems from a study of T cell responses to AZD1222 COVID-19 vaccine. The CDR3 has 14 residues. Trimming stripped 2 bases from V and 9 bases from J, with 14 bases between. CDR1 MDHEN and CDR2 SYDVKM come from the germline V gene. Data came from immunoSEQ multiplex PCR; TCRdb stores just in-frame clones and leaves some out. The table lists approximately 110,000 clones, around 92% of them singletons. V usage is TRBV28 and J usage is TRBJ2-1, with D perhaps matching TRBD1 (6 bases). The sequence was obtained from an adult who received the AZD1222 COVID-19 vaccine. This specimen consisted of peripheral blood, obtained 28 days after the second AZD1222 dose. The CDR3 DNA reads as TGTGCCAGCAGTTTAAGCAGGGGAGTGGTTGAGCAGTTCTTC. It translates to CASSLSRGVVEQFF.